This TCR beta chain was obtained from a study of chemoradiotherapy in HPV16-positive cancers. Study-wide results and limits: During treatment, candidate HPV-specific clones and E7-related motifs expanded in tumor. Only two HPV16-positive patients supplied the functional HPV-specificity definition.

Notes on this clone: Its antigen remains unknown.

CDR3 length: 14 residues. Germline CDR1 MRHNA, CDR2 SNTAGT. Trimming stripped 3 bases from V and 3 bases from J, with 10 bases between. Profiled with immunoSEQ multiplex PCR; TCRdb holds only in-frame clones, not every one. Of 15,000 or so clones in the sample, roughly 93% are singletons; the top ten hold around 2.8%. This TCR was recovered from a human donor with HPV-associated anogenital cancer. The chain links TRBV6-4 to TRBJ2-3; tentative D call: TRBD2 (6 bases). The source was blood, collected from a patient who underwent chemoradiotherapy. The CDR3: CASSDTGDTDTQYF. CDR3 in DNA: TGTGCCAGCAGTGATACGGGGGATACAGATACGCAGTATTTT.